These 6 T cell receptor beta chains came from one sample sequenced in a study of beta chain features in type 1 diabetes. Points from the study as a whole: Type 1 diabetes patients had moderately but significantly shorter TCRB CDR3s in all four CD4+ subsets.

Since all of the isolated RNA was reverse transcribed, expressed TCRB transcripts were what got sequenced. Sequenced by immunoSEQ multiplex PCR; TCRdb stores in-frame clones only, minus some. Of under 300,000 clones in the sample, more than 11% are singletons; the top ten hold roughly 0.019%. Their antigens remain unidentified. The sequenced sample consisted of naive CD4+ T cells from blood. The receptor set was obtained from a man aged 25 to 45 with type 1 diabetes.

This clone has only a few counts. This chain links TRBV14 with TRBJ2-1; 9 bases map to TRBD1. In germline, CDR1 is SGHDN, CDR2 FVKESK. There are 15 residues in the CDR3. Losses at the gene ends were 5 bases for V and 8 bases for J; bases not matched to a gene: 10. DNA of the CDR3: TGTGCCAGCAGCTTGGGACAGGGAATTTGGGATGAGCAGTTCTTC. It specifies CASSLGQGIWDEQFF.

The genes are TRBV5-1 and TRBJ2-7; TRBD1 might be the D (5 bases). The CDR3 has 13 residues. V lost 5 bases and J 2 bases, leaving 11 bases between the germline ends. From germline, CDR1 is SGHRS and CDR2 YFSETQ. This CDR3 reads CASRNKTAYEQYF. CDR3 in DNA: TGCGCCAGCAGAAACAAGACAGCCTACGAGCAGTACTTC.

This clone was observed a few times. This rearrangement joins TRBV30 to TRBJ2-5; possibly TRBD1 for D (5 bases). The length of the CDR3 is 16 residues. CDR1 is GTSNPN, CDR2 SVGIG, per germline (reference sequence). Deletions cut 0 bases from V and 0 bases from J, with 14 bases between. CDR3 sequence reads: CAWSVGAQGDQETQYF. The CDR3 bases are TGTGCCTGGAGTGTAGGGGCGCAAGGAGACCAAGAGACCCAGTACTTC. Combining the CDR3 with reference TRBV30 and TRBJ2-5 gives the whole variable domain SQTIHQWPATLVQPVGSPLSLECTVEGTSNPNLYWYRQAAGRGLQLLFYSVGIGQISSEVPQNLSASRPQDRQFILSSKKLLLSDSGFYLCAWSVGAQGDQETQYFGPGTRLLVL.

This sequence joins TRBV5-1 and TRBJ2-3; 8 bases are a match to TRBD1. The CDR3 is made up of 17 amino acids. After removal of 1 base from V and 5 bases from J, the junction contained 12 bases not matched to a gene. Germline lookup yields CDR1 SGHRS and CDR2 YFSETQ. This chain's CDR3 is CASSLSPLTGVGDTQYF. CDR3 DNA: TGCGCCAGCAGCTTGAGTCCGTTGACAGGGGTTGGAGATACGCAGTATTTT.

This clone was observed a handful of times. The rearrangement links TRBV5-4 to TRBJ2-7; 8 bases fit TRBD1. The germline CDR1 and CDR2 sequences are SGHNT and YYREEE (reference sequence). The J segment lost 5 bases and the V segment lost 2 bases, leaving 6 bases of the junction unmatched. The CDR3 consists of 14 residues. The CDR3 region is CASSLRQGRNEQYF. The CDR3 DNA reads TGTGCCAGCAGCTTACGACAGGGGAGGAACGAGCAGTACTTC.

In its sample, this clone was seen a few times. The chain recombines TRBV7-9 with TRBJ1-6; D is possibly TRBD1 (6 bases). In germline, CDR1 is SEHNR, CDR2 FQNEAQ (reference sequence). The V gene lost 2 bases and the J gene lost 12 bases, with 17 bases spanning the gap. The CDR3 extends over 15 amino acids. DNA of the CDR3: TGTGCCAGCAGCTTAATCTACGGGGGCGGGGGACCCCTCCACTTT. Its protein product is CASSLIYGGGGPLHF.